This T cell receptor (beta chain) was sequenced during a study of T cell changes during pregnancy in multiple sclerosis. From germline, CDR1 is SQVTM and CDR2 ANQGSEA. CDR3 length: 13 amino acids. Trimming took 3 bases from V and 5 from J, leaving 13 bases between them. This clone was counted a few times. The method was immunoSEQ multiplex PCR; TCRdb's version includes in-frame clones alone and lacks a portion of them. The sample lists approximately 61,000 clones, approximately 90% occurring once. The chain is built from TRBV29-1 and TRBJ1-1; no firm D call. The starting material was peripheral blood, obtained after pregnancy. This clonotype originated in a female donor in good health, enrolled as a control in a pregnancy study. This CDR3 reads CSVEGIGGTEAFF. In DNA form, the CDR3 reads TGCAGCGTTGAGGGTATTGGAGGGACTGAAGCTTTCTTT.